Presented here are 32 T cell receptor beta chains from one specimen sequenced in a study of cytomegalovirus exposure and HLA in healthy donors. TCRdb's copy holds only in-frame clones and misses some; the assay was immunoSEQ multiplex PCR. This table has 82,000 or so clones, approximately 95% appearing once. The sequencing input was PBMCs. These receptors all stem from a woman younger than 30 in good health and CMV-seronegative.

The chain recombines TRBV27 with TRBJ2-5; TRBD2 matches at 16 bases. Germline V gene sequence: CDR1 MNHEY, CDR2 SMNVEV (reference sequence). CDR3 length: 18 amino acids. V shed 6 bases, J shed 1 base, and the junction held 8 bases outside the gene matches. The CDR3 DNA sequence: TGTGCCAGCAGGATGACCGGGACTAGCGGGAGGGTCCAAGAGACCCAGTACTTC. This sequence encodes CASRMTGTSGRVQETQYF.

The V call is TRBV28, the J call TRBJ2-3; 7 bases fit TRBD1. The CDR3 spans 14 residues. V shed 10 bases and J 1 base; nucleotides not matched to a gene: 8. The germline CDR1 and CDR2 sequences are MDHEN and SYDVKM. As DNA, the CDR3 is TGTGCCACCCTGACAGGGATGGGCACAGATACGCAGTATTTT. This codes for CATLTGMGTDTQYF. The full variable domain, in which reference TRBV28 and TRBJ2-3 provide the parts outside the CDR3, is DVKVTQSSRYLVKRTGEKVFLECVQDMDHENMFWYRQDPGLGLRLIYFSYDVKMKEKGDIPEGYSVSREKKERFSLILESASTNQTSMYLCATLTGMGTDTQYFGPGTRLTVL.

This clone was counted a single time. CDR3 amino acids: CASSEASGIPGELFF. The CDR3 region has the DNA TGCGCCAGCAGTGAGGCTAGCGGGATACCCGGGGAGCTGTTTTTT. This chain connects TRBV10-2 to TRBJ2-2, with 9 bases that match TRBD2. The CDR3 length is 15 residues. Germline V lookup: CDR1 WSHSY, CDR2 SAAADI. Losses at the gene ends were 2 bases for V and 6 bases for J; bases not matched to a gene: 4.

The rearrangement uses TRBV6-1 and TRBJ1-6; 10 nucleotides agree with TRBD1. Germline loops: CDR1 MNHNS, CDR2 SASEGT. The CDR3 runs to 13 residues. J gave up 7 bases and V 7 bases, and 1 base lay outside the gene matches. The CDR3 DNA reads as TGTGCCAGCATGGACAGGGGGAATTCACCCCTCCACTTT. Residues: CASMDRGNSPLHF.

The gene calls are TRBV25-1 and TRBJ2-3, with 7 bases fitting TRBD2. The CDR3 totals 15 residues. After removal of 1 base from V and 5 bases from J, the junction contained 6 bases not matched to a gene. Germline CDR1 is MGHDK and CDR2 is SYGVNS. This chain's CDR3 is CASSEWGGGRDTQYF. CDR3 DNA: TGTGCCAGCAGTGAATGGGGCGGGGGAAGAGATACGCAGTATTTT.

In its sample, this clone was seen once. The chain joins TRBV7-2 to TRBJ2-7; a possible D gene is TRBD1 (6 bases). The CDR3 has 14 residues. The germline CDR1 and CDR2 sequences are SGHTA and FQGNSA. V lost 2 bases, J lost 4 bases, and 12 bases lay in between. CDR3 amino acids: CASSLTGFPYEQYF. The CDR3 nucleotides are TGTGCCAGCAGCTTAACAGGGTTCCCGTACGAGCAGTACTTC.

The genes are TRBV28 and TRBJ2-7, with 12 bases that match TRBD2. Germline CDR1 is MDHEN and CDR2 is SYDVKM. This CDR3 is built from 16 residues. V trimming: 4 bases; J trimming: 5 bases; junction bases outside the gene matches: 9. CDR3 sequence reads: CASSSPTSGSLHEQYF. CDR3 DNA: TGTGCCAGCAGTTCCCCGACTAGCGGGAGCCTCCACGAGCAGTACTTC.

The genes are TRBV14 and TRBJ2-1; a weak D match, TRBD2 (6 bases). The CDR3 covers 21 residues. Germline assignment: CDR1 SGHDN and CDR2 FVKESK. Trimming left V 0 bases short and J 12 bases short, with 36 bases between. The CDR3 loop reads CASSQDTGTFPFRSYNFGQFF. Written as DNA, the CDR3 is TGTGCCAGCAGCCAAGATACCGGGACTTTCCCTTTTCGCTCCTACAATTTTGGGCAGTTCTTC. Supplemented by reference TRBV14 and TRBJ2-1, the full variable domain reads EAGVTQFPSHSVIEKGQTVTLRCDPISGHDNLYWYRRVMGKEIKFLLHFVKESKQDESGMPNNRFLAERTGGTYSTLKVQPAELEDSGVYFCASSQDTGTFPFRSYNFGQFFGPGTRLTVL.

CDR3 sequence: CASNPGQSYNEQFF. CDR3 DNA sequence: TGTGCCAGCAACCCGGGACAGTCCTACAATGAGCAGTTCTTC. The chain employs TRBV28 and TRBJ2-1; 7 nucleotides match TRBD1. Germline V gene sequence: CDR1 MDHEN, CDR2 SYDVKM. J gave up 1 base and V 7 bases, and 4 bases lay outside the gene matches. This CDR3 spans 14 amino acids.

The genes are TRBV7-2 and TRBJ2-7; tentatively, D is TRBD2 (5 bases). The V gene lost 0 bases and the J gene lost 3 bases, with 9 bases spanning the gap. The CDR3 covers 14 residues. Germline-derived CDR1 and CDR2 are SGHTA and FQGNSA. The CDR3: CASSLAGEIYEQYF. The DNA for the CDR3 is TGTGCCAGCAGCTTAGCCGGGGAAATCTACGAGCAGTACTTC.

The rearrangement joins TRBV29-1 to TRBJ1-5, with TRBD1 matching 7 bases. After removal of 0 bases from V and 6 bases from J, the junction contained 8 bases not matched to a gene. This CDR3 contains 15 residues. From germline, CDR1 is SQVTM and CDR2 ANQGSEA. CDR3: CSVEDGAGGGQPQHF. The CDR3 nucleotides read TGCAGCGTTGAAGATGGGGCAGGGGGAGGTCAGCCCCAGCATTTT.

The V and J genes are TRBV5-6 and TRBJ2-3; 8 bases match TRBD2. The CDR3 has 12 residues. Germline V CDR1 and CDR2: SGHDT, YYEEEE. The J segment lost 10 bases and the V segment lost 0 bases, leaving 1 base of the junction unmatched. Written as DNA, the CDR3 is TGTGCCAGCAGCTTGGGAGCGGGAGCGCAGTATTTT. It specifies CASSLGAGAQYF.

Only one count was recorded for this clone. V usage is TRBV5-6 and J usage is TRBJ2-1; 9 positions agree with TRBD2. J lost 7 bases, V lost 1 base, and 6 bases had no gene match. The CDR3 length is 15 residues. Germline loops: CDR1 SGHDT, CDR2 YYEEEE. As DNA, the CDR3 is TGTGCCAGCAGCTTGATAGCGGGGGCGGGTAATGAGCAGTTCTTC. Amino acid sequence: CASSLIAGAGNEQFF.

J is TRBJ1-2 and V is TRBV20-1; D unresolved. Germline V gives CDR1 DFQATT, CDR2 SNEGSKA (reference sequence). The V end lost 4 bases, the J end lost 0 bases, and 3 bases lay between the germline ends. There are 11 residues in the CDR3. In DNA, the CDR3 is TGCAGTGCTACAACTAACTATGGCTACACCTTC. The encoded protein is CSATTNYGYTF.

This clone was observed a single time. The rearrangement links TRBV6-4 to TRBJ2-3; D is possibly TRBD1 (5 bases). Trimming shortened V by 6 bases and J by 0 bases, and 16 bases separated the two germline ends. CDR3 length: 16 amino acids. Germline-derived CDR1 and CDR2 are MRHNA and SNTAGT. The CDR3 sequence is CASRVGHEISTDTQYF. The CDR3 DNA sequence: TGTGCCAGCAGAGTTGGACACGAGATCAGCACAGATACGCAGTATTTT.

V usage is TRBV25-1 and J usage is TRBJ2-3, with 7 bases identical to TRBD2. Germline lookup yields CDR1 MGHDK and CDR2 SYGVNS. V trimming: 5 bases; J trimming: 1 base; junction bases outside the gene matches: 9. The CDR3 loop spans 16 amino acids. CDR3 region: CASSLLGSGRTDTQYF. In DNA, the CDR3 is TGTGCCAGCAGTCTTCTGGGTAGCGGGCGCACAGATACGCAGTATTTT.

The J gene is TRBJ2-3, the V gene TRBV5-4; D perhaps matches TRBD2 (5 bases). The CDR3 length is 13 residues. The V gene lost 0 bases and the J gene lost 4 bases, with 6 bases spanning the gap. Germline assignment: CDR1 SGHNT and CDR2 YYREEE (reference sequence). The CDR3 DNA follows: TGTGCCAGCAGCTTGGTGGAGGCAGATACGCAGTATTTT. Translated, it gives CASSLVEADTQYF.

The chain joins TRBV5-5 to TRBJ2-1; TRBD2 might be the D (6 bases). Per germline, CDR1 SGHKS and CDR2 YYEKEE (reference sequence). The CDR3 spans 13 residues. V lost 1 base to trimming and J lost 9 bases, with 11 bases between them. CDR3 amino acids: CASSLSTGSEQFF. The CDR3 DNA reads TGTGCCAGCAGCTTGAGTACCGGGAGTGAGCAGTTCTTC.

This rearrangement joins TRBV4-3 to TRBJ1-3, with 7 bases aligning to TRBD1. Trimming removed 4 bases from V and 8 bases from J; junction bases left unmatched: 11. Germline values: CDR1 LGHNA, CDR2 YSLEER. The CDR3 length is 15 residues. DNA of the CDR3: TGCGCCAGCAGCCTAGGGGGCAGGGGTTTGGACACCATATATTTT. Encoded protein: CASSLGGRGLDTIYF.

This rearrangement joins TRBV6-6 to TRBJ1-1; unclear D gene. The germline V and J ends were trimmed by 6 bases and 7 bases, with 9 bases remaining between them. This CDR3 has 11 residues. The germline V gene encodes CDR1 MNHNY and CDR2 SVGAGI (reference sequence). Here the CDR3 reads CASSSAIEAFF. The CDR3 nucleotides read TGTGCCAGCAGCTCCGCGATTGAAGCTTTCTTT.

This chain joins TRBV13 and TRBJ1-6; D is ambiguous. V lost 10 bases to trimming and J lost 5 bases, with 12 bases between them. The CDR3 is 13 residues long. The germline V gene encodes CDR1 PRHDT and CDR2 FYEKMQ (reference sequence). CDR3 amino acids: CATPLGDNSPLHF. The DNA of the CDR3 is TGTGCCACCCCCCTAGGCGATAATTCACCCCTCCACTTT.

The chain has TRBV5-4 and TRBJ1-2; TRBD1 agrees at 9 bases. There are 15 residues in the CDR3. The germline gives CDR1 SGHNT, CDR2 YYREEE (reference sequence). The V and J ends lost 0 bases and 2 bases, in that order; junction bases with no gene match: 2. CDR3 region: CASSLGGQGNYGYTF. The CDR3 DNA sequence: TGTGCCAGCAGCTTGGGGGGACAGGGCAACTATGGCTACACCTTC.

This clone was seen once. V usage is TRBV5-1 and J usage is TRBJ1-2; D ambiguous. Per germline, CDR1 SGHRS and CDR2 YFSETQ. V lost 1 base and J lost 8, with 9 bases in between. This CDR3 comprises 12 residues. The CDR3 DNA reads TGCGCCAGCAGCTTGTCACAAAACGGCTACACCTTC. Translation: CASSLSQNGYTF. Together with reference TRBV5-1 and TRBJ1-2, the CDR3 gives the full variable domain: KAGVTQTPRYLIKTRGQQVTLSCSPISGHRSVSWYQQTPGQGLQFLFEYFSETQRNKGNFPGRFSGRQFSNSRSEMNVSTLELGDSALYLCASSLSQNGYTFGSGTRLTVV.

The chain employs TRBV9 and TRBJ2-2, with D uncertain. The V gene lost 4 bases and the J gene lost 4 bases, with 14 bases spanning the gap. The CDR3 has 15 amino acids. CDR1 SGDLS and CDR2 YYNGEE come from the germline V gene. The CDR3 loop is CASSLRRVGTGELFF. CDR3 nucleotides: TGTGCCAGCAGCCTTCGTCGGGTGGGCACCGGGGAGCTGTTTTTT.

CDR3 residues: CASSLVGTSGGETQYF. The DNA of the CDR3 is TGTGCCAGCAGCTTAGTCGGGACTAGCGGGGGGGAGACCCAGTACTTC. The chain employs TRBV7-2 and TRBJ2-5; 15 bases align to TRBD2. Losses at the gene ends were 1 base for V and 5 bases for J; bases not matched to a gene: 2. Looked up from germline, CDR1 is SGHTA and CDR2 is FQGNSA. This CDR3 spans 16 amino acids.

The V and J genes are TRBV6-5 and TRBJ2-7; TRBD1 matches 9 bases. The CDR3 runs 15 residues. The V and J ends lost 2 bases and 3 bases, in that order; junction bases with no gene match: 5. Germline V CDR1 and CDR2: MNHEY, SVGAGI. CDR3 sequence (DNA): TGTGCCAGCAGTTACACGGGACAGGGACTCTACGAGCAGTACTTC. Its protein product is CASSYTGQGLYEQYF.

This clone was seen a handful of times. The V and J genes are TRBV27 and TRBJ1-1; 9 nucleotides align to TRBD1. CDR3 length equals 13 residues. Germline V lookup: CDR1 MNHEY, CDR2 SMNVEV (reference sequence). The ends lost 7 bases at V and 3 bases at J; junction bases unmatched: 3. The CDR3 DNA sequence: TGTGCCAGCACCCGGACAGGGGACACTGAAGCTTTCTTT. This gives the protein CASTRTGDTEAFF.

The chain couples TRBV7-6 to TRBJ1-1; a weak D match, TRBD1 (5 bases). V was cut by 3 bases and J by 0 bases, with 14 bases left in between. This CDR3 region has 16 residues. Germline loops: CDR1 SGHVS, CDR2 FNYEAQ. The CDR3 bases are TGTGCCAGCAGCTTGTCCGGCGGAGGGGTGAACACTGAAGCTTTCTTT. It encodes CASSLSGGGVNTEAFF.

CDR3: CASSGFAGPANHNEQFF. CDR3 DNA: TGTGCCAGCAGCGGGTTCGCGGGGCCGGCTAACCACAATGAGCAGTTCTTC. The rearrangement links TRBV9 to TRBJ2-1; D may be TRBD2 (6 bases). The V and J ends lost 3 bases and 5 bases respectively, with 21 bases between them. Germline V gene sequence: CDR1 SGDLS, CDR2 YYNGEE. This CDR3 is 17 amino acids long.

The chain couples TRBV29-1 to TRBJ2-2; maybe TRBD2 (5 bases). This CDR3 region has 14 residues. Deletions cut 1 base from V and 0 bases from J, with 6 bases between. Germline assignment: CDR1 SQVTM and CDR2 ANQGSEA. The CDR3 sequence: CSVEAGTNTGELFF. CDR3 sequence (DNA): TGCAGCGTTGAAGCGGGGACGAACACCGGGGAGCTGTTTTTT.

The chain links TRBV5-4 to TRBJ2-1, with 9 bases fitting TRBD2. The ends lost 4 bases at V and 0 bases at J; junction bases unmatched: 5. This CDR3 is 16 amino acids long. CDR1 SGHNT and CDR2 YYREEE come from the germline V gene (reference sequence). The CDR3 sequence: CASSQLAGSSYNEQFF. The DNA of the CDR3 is TGTGCCAGCAGCCAGCTAGCGGGGAGCTCCTACAATGAGCAGTTCTTC.

The CDR3 sequence is CASKQGPGQGKETQYF. The CDR3 DNA is TGCGCCAGCAAACAAGGCCCGGGACAGGGAAAAGAGACCCAGTACTTC. The chain couples TRBV4-1 to TRBJ2-5; 9 nucleotides match TRBD1. V gave up 7 bases and J gave up 3 bases; unmatched junction bases: 12. The CDR3 length is 16 residues. Germline CDR1 is MGHRA and CDR2 is YSYEKL.